This note documents a single T cell receptor beta chain sequence. The clone's antigen remains unknown. Base qualities are not provided; no much larger clone lies one nucleotide away. The sample comes from a study of T cell responses to AZD1222 COVID-19 vaccine (dated by TCRdb to the early 2020s). As for the study more broadly: A total of just over 230 trial participants underwent TCR sequencing, of whom 207 had received two doses of AZD1222 and about 26 had received two doses of the MenACWY control vaccine. Enrollment into the trials was organized by age into subgroups of 18-55, 56-69 and 70-plus years, and those subgroups contained roughly 160, 29 and 62 TCR-sequenced participants, respectively.

Explained via the paper, the time point label denotes: about 28 days (+/-7) after the second vaccine dose. AZD1222 recipients whose second dose came at about 4 weeks and those whose second dose came at about 12 weeks were combined into one group, since spike-specific TCR depth and breadth did not differ between the two schedules. Vaccinee samples came from UK trials COV001 and COV002, including a single-blind randomized controlled phase 2/3 trial of AZD1222 (ChAdOx1 nCoV-19) in healthy adults. For TCRbeta chain sequencing, PBMC samples from trial participants were taken at day 0 and at day 28 after the second dose. What the work shows at the level of the full study, not this receptor alone: No day 14 peak-response samples were available, so repertoires were characterized only after the peak T cell response. After two AZD1222 doses, both the breadth and the depth of spike-specific TCRs were significantly higher than at day 0 and than in MenACWY recipients. Most participants were white British and females outnumbered males, and the authors suggested that clonal diversity may have been underestimated. Reportedly, close to half of the unique spike-specific TCRs recognized epitopes lying outside the regions that are mutated in the B.1.351 and B.1.1.7 variants. In the small 56-69-year group, the increase in depth fell short of significance, most likely because of low power. The whole spike protein was spanned by vaccine-associated CD4 TCRs, and dominant responses were seen in regions 160-218 and 743-854. Conclusions about previously exposed vaccinees are limited because only a handful of AZD1222 recipients were SARS-CoV-2 seropositive at baseline.

CDR1 and CDR2 were assigned from the germline V gene (reference sequence) as LNHDA and SQIVND. V loses 6 bases at its end and J loses 1 base; junction bases beyond the gene matches: 5. The CDR3 spans 15 residues, from the cysteine through the phenylalanine. Of the read, only the CDR3 DNA is kept; its 45 bases are in frame from base 1. The CDR3 regions of human TCRbeta chains were subjected to immunosequencing. The paper's processing steps were these. TCRs in the repertoires were matched against a reference library of SARS-CoV-2-specific TCRs that had been generated with the MIRA antigen-specificity platform. Breadth meant the fraction of unique TCRs that were SARS-CoV-2-associated, whereas depth meant the fraction of total T cells that were SARS-CoV-2-associated. Using the MIRA data, each spike-specific TCR was assigned both to the spike region to which the TCR was reactive and to a CD4 or CD8 class. Log10-transformed breadth and depth values were compared by one-way ANOVA with Sidak's multiple comparisons tests. The immuneACCESS repertoire file appears here via TCRdb, limited to in-frame rearrangements. These files lack a portion of the clones; in checked studies, under half of the deficit traces to unresolved V genes, and the cause of the others is not known. V and J calls and clone size are as listed in that table; D and trimming were resolved from the DNA. The sample table holds 110,000 or so clones, of which more than 85% were seen once. Roughly 7.1% of the sample is in the top ten clones.

This sequence was found in an adult who received the AZD1222 COVID-19 vaccine. The chain uses TRBV19 and TRBJ1-1; TRBD1 lines up with 10 middle nucleotides. The specimen comprised peripheral blood, sampled 28 days after the second AZD1222 dose. The DNA is TGTGCCAGTAGGTGGGACAGGGGTCGGAACACTGAAGCTTTCTTT. The resulting protein is CASRWDRGRNTEAFF. The full variable domain, completed from the reference TRBV19 and TRBJ1-1 proteins outside the CDR3, reads DGGITQSPKYLFRKEGQNVTLSCEQNLNHDAMYWYRQDPGQGLRLIYYSQIVNDFQKGDIAEGYSVSREKKESFPLTVTSAQKNPTAFYLCASRWDRGRNTEAFFGQGTRLTVV.